The source of this T cell receptor beta chain is a study of T cells in Graves' hyperthyroidism and ophthalmopathy. Study-wide results and limits: Most clonotypes that expanded in the thyroid above 0.001 also showed up in blood.

To note about this clonotype: Its antigen is undetermined.

Researchers took RNA transcripts and amplified the TCR beta CDR3 regions from them. With the HTBI primer set, the TCR CDR3 went through a first round of RT-PCR. One entry per CDR3 protein, called by TCRdb with MiXCR from the multiplex PCR reads. The sample shows around 600,000 distinct CDR3 sequences, roughly 15% of them seen only once. This CDR3 has 15 residues. The V gene's germline CDR1 is LGHDT and CDR2 YNNKEL (reference sequence). V lost 4 bases to trimming and J lost 2 bases, with 12 bases between them. PBMCs were collected from a roughly 10 ml volume of fresh peripheral blood. The V gene is TRBV3-1, the J gene TRBJ2-1; D is uncertain. This TCR was sampled from a woman between 45 and 65 years old with Graves' ophthalmopathy. Sequenced material: blood. In nucleotides, the CDR3 is TGTGCCAGCAGCCGCCTAGTATCAGCCTACAATGAGCAGTTCTTC. Translating it yields CASSRLVSAYNEQFF.